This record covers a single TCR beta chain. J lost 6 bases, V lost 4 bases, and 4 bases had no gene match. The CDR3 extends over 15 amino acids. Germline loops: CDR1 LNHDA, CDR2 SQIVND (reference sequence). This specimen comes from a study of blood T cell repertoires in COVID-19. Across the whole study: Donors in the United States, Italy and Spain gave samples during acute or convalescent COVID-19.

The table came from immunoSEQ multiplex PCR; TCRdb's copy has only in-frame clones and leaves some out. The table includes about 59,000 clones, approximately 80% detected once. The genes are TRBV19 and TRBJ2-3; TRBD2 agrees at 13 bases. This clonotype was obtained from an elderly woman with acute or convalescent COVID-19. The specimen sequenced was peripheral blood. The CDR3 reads CASSRSTSGGDTQYF. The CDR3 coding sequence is TGTGCCAGTAGTAGGTCGACTAGCGGGGGGGATACGCAGTATTTT.